This TCR beta chain came from a study of chemoradiotherapy in HPV16-positive cancers. Study-wide points: Better recurrence-free survival went with HPV-responsive T-cell expansion in HPV16-positive patients.

Repertoires were sampled repeatedly during chemoradiotherapy. Profiling relied on immunoSEQ multiplex PCR, and the TCRdb table lists in-frame clones only, not all of them. The profile shows under 15,000 clones, around 84% of them singletons. In the case of this clone: What it binds is not known.

This CDR3 contains 14 residues. The germline V gene has CDR1 MDHEN and CDR2 SYDVKM. Trimming took 8 bases from V and 3 from J, leaving 16 bases between them. Sample: blood, taken from a patient who underwent chemoradiotherapy. J is TRBJ2-5 and V is TRBV28; D uncertain. This clonotype was obtained from a human donor with HPV-associated anogenital cancer. In nucleotides, the CDR3 is TGTGCCAGCTCCTGGTCGAGCTCCAAAGAGACCCAGTACTTC. Encoded protein: CASSWSSSKETQYF.